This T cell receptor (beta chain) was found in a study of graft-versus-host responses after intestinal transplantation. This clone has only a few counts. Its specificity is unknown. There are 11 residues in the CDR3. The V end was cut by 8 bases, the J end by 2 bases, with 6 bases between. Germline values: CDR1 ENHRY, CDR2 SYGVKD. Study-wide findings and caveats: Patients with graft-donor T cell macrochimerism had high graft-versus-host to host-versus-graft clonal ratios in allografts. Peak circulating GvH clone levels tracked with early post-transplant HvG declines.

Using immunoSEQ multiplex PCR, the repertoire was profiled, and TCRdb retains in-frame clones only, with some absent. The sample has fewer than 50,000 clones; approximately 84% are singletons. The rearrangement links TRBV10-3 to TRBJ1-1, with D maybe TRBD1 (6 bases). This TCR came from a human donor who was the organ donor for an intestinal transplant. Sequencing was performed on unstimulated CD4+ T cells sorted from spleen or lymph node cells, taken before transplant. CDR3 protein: CAIGTNTEAFF. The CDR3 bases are TGTGCCATCGGGACAAACACTGAAGCTTTCTTT.